This T cell receptor beta chain was found in a study of cytomegalovirus exposure and HLA in healthy donors. Whole-study results and caveats: Links to common viral pathogens appeared, in a later analysis, for several of the most significant clusters.

J gave up 0 bases and V 4 bases, and 7 bases lay outside the gene matches. In germline, CDR1 is MGHRA, CDR2 YSYEKL. The CDR3 is 16 amino acids. Amplification used 60 Vbeta primers and 13 Jbeta primers. Assay used: immunoSEQ multiplex PCR; TCRdb lists only in-frame clones, some missing. In the table there are about 240,000 clones, 82% of which are singletons. On this clone itself: Its antigen is unknown.

This clonotype was sampled from a middle-aged woman in good health and CMV-seropositive. This chain joins TRBV4-1 and TRBJ2-3; 7 nucleotides match TRBD1. Sequencing was performed on PBMCs. Here the CDR3 DNA reads TGCGCCAGCAGCCTACGACAGGGCTCTAGCACAGATACGCAGTATTTT. Residues: CASSLRQGSSTDTQYF.